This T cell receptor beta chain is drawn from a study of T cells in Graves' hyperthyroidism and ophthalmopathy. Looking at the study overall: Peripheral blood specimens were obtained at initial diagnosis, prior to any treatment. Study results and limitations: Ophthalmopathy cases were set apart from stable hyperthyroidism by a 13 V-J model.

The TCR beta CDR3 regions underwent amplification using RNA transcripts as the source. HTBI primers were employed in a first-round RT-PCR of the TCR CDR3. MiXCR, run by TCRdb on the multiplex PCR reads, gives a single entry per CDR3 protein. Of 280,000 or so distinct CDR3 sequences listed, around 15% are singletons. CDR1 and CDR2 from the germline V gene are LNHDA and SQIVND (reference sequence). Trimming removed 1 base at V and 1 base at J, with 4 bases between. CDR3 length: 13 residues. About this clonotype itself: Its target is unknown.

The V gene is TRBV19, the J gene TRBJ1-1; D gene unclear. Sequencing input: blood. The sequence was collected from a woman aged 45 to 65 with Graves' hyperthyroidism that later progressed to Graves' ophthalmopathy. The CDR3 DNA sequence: TGTGCCAGTAGTATAGGCGGGAACACTGAAGCTTTCTTT. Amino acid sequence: CASSIGGNTEAFF.